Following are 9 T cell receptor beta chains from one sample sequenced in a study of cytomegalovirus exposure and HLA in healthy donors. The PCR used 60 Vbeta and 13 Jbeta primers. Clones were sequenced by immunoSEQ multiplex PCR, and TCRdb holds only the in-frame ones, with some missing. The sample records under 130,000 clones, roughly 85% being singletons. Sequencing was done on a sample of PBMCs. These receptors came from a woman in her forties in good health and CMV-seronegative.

CDR3 bases: TGTGCCAGCAGCGCCGGGACTGCACCCTACGAGCAGTACTTC. This encodes CASSAGTAPYEQYF. This chain links TRBV9 with TRBJ2-7; D is perhaps TRBD2 (6 bases). Germline V lookup: CDR1 SGDLS, CDR2 YYNGEE. V was cut by 3 bases and J by 2 bases, with 12 bases left in between. The CDR3 sequence is 14 residues long.

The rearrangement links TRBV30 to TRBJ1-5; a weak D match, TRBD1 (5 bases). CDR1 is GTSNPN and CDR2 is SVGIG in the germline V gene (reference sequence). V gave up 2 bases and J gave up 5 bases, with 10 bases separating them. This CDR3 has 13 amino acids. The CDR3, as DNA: TGTGCCTGGAGTAAAGGCAGGGATCAGCCCCAGCATTTT. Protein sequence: CAWSKGRDQPQHF.

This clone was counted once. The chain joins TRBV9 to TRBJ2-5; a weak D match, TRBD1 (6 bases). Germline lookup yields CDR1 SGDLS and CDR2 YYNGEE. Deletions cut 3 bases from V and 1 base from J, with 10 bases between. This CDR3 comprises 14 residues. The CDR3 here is CASSAQGTQETQYF. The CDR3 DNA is TGTGCCAGCAGCGCCCAGGGGACCCAAGAGACCCAGTACTTC.

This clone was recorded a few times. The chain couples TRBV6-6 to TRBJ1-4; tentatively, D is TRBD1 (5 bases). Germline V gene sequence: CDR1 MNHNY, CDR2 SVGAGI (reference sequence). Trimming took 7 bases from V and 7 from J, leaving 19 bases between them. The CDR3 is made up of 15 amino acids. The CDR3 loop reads CASTTWGGGSEKLFF. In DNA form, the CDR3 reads TGTGCCAGCACCACTTGGGGGGGAGGAAGTGAAAAACTGTTTTTT.

CDR3 sequence reads: CSVEGGNQPQHF. The CDR3 nucleotides read TGCAGCGTTGAGGGGGGTAATCAGCCCCAGCATTTT. The chain uses TRBV29-1 and TRBJ1-5; the D gene is possibly TRBD1 (5 bases). V was shortened by 3 bases and J by 4 bases, with 7 bases between the two germline ends. This CDR3 has 12 residues. Germline V gene lookup returns CDR1 SQVTM and CDR2 ANQGSEA. Based on the CDR3 plus reference TRBV29-1 and TRBJ1-5, the full variable domain is SAVISQKPSRDICQRGTSLTIQCQVDSQVTMMFWYRQQPGQSLTLIATANQGSEATYESGFVIDKFPISRPNLTFSTLTVSNMSPEDSSIYLCSVEGGNQPQHFGDGTRLSIL.

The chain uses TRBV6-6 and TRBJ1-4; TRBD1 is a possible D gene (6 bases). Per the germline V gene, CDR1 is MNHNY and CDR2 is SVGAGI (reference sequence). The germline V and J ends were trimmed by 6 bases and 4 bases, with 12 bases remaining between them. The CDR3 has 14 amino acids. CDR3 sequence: CASSQTGFNEKLFF. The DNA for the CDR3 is TGTGCCAGCAGCCAAACAGGGTTTAATGAAAAACTGTTTTTT.

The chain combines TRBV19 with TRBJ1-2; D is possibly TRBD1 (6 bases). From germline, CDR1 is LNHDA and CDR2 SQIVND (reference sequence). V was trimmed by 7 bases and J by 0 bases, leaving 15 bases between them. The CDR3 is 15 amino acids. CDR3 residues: CASKQGLGANYGYTF. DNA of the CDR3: TGTGCCAGTAAACAGGGCCTAGGAGCTAACTATGGCTACACCTTC. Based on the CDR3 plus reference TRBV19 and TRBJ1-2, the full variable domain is DGGITQSPKYLFRKEGQNVTLSCEQNLNHDAMYWYRQDPGQGLRLIYYSQIVNDFQKGDIAEGYSVSREKKESFPLTVTSAQKNPTAFYLCASKQGLGANYGYTFGSGTRLTVV.

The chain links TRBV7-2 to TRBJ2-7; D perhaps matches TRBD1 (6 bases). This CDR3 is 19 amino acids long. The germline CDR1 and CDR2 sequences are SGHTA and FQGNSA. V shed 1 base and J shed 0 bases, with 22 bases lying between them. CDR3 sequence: CASSLDGRAPGQRSYEQYF. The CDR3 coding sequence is TGTGCCAGCAGCTTAGACGGCCGCGCACCCGGACAGCGCTCCTACGAGCAGTACTTC.

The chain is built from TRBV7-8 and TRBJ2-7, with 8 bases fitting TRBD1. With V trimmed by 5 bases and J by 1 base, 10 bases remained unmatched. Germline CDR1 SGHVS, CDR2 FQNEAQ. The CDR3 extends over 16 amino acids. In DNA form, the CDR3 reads TGTGCCAGCAGCCCCTCAGGGGGCAGGGATTCCTACGAGCAGTACTTC. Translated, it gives CASSPSGGRDSYEQYF.